This record concerns one T cell receptor beta chain sequence. A read error may account for a junction end that differs from germline. cDNA specific to TCR beta was made from approximately 0.55 ug of total RNA, with a constant-region primer employed for priming. Three nested multiplex PCR rounds of slightly modified ARM-PCR generated TCR beta libraries. With TRBV1-TRBV30 forward primers and a C-beta reverse primer, the first two PCR rounds were run for approximately 9 cycles each. TCRdb redid the calling of the multiplex PCR reads with MiXCR, one entry per CDR3 protein. The sample shows approximately 110,000 distinct CDR3 sequences, 50% to 80% of them seen only once. It was from about 19-30 mg of unsorted bulk tissue that RNA and DNA were co-extracted. Five separate regions of each tumor underwent sampling. Each tumor specimen held more than 75% viable tumor cells. Germline V gives CDR1 MDHEN, CDR2 SYDVKM. There are 15 residues in the CDR3.

This entry belongs to a study of tumor-infiltrating lymphocytes in primary liver carcinoma. The chain couples TRBV28 to TRBJ1-1, with D tentatively TRBD1 (6 bases). This TCR derives from a woman aged 55-70 years with primary liver carcinoma and hepatitis B virus infection. Specimen: liver tumor tissue from sampling region 3. As to subset: tumor region T3, left-lateral pole. CDR3 bases: TGTGTCAGCAGGGGACATCGGGAGGGGAACACTGAAGCTTTCTTT. Translating gives CVSRGHREGNTEAFF. The full variable domain, its missing parts supplied by reference TRBV28 and TRBJ1-1, is DVKVTQSSRYLVKRTGEKVFLECVQDMDHENMFWYRQDPGLGLRLIYFSYDVKMKEKGDIPEGYSVSREKKERFSLILESASTNQTSMYLCVSRGHREGNTEAFFGQGTRLTVV.